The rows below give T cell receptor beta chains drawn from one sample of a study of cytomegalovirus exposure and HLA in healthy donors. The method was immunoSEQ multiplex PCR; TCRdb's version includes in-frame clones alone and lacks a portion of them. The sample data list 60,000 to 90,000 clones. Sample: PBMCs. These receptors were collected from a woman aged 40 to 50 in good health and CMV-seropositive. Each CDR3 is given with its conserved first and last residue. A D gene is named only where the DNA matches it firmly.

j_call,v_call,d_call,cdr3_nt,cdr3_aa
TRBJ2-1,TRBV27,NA,TGTGCCAGCAGTTTACAGGGGAATGAGCAGTTCTTC,CASSLQGNEQFF
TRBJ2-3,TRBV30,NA,TGTGCCTGGAGTGTAAAAGAGGCAGATACGCAGTATTTT,CAWSVKEADTQYF
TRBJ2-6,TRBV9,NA,TGTGCCAGCAGCGTAGTAATCGGGGACACTCACGACTCTGGGGCCAACGTCCTGACTTTC,CASSVVIGDTHDSGANVLTF
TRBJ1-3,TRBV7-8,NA,TGTGCCAGCAGCCCTATGGGGGGGCGAGGAAACACCATATATTTT,CASSPMGGRGNTIYF
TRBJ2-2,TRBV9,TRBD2,TGTGCCAGCAGCCCCGGACTAGCGGGAGGGGCCGGTAACACCGGGGAGCTGTTTTTT,CASSPGLAGGAGNTGELFF
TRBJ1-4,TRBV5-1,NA,TGCGCCAGCAGCCCGGGACAACCCAATGAAAAACTGTTTTTT,CASSPGQPNEKLFF
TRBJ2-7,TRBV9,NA,TGTGCCAGCAGCTCCAGAGGGAGCTCCTACGAGCAGTACTTC,CASSSRGSSYEQYF
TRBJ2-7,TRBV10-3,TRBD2,TGTGCCATCAGGGACTCCGGGACTAGCTACGAGCAGTACTTC,CAIRDSGTSYEQYF
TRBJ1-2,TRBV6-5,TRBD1,TGTGCCAGCAGCGGTGACCCGACAGGGTTGTATGGCTACACCTTC,CASSGDPTGLYGYTF
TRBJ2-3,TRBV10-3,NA,TGTGCCATCAGTGAGTCAACGGGGGTGGGTGCGCAGTATTTT,CAISESTGVGAQYF
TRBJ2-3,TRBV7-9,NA,TGTGCCAGCAGCTCCCAGACAGATACGCAGTATTTT,CASSSQTDTQYF
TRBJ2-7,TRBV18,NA,TGTGCCAGCTCACCCCTCGGAGGGTCCTACGAGCAGTACTTC,CASSPLGGSYEQYF
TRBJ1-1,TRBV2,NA,TGTGCCAGCATAGGGGGTAGGAACACTGAAGCTTTCTTT,CASIGGRNTEAFF
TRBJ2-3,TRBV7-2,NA,TGTGCCAGCAGCTTAGCGGGGGGACCCACAGATACGCAGTATTTT,CASSLAGGPTDTQYF
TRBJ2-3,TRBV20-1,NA,TGCAGTGCCATTTTCGATACGCAGTATTTT,CSAIFDTQYF
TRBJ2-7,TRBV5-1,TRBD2,TGCGCCAGCAGCTTGGGTGCGGGAGGGGCGAACGAGCAGTACTTC,CASSLGAGGANEQYF
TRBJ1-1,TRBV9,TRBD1,TGTGCCAGCAGCAAGAGAGGGACAGCAGAAGCTTTCTTT,CASSKRGTAEAFF
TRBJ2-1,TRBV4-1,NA,TGCGCCAGCAGCCAGCTAACGGGAGCTTACGAGCAGTTCTTC,CASSQLTGAYEQFF
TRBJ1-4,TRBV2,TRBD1,TGTGCCAGCAGCGCTCCCGGGACAGACCAGAATGAAAAACTGTTTTTT,CASSAPGTDQNEKLFF
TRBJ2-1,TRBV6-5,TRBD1,TGTGCCAGTACCCATAGGGGGCCTCGGGATGAGCAGTTCTTC,CASTHRGPRDEQFF
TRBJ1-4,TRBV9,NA,TGTGCCAAGACATTAACGGGGGAAAAACTGTTTTTT,CAKTLTGEKLFF
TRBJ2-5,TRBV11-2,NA,TGTGCCAGCAGCAAGGGGCAACTTCGGGAAGAGACCCAGTACTTC,CASSKGQLREETQYF
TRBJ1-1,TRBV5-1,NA,TGCGCCAGCAGCTTGGGTGACAGGTCGAACACTGAAGCTTTCTTT,CASSLGDRSNTEAFF
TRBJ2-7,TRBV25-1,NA,TGTGCCAGCAGTGTCAGGACATCCACCTACGAGCAGTACTTC,CASSVRTSTYEQYF
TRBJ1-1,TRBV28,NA,TGTGCCAGCAGTTCCTTCACAGTGACGGCCACTGAAGCTTTCTTT,CASSSFTVTATEAFF
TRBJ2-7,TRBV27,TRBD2,TGTGCCAGCAGTTTATCCCAGCTATGGGTAGCGGGAGTATACGAGCAGTACTTC,CASSLSQLWVAGVYEQYF
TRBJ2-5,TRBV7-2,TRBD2,TGTGCCAGCAGCCGAATTACGATGACTAGCGGTCAATCTTCGGAGACCCAGTACTTC,CASSRITMTSGQSSETQYF
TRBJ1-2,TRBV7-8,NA,TGTGCCAGCAGCTTAGAGAGACAGGCCCTCGTTGATGGCTACACCTTC,CASSLERQALVDGYTF
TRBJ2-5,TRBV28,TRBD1,TGTGCCAGCAGATCAGGGGGCTGGGAGACCCAGTACTTC,CASRSGGWETQYF
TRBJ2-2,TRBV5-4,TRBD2,TGTGCCAGCAGCCTACCGACCGGGACTATTGACACCGGGGAGCTGTTTTTT,CASSLPTGTIDTGELFF
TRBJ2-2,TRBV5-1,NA,TGCGCCAGCAGCTTGGATGGCAGGGGAATTACCGGGGAGCTGTTTTTT,CASSLDGRGITGELFF
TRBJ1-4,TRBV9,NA,TGTGCCAGCAGCGTATCCCAGGGAAGGGGTGGGGAAAAACTGTTTTTT,CASSVSQGRGGEKLFF
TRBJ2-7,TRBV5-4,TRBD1,TGTGCCAGCAACTCCTGGGACAGTCCATACGAGCAGTACTTC,CASNSWDSPYEQYF
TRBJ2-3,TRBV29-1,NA,TGCAGCGTTGGGACCAGGGTCACAGATACGCAGTATTTT,CSVGTRVTDTQYF
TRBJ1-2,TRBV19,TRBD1,TGTGCCAGTAGTCCAGACAGGGGACGGTACTATGGCTACACCTTC,CASSPDRGRYYGYTF
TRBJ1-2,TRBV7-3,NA,TGTGCCAGCAGTCCTACCCGGGGGGCAATCGGTGGCTACACCTTC,CASSPTRGAIGGYTF
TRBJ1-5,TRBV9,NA,TGTGCCAGCAGCCCTGATGGAGGGACCCATCAGCCCCAGCATTTT,CASSPDGGTHQPQHF
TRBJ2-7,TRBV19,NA,TGTGCCAGTAGTGATCCCGGAGGGTATTCCTACGAGCAGTACTTC,CASSDPGGYSYEQYF
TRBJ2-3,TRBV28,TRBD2,TGTGCCAGCAGACTAGCGGGAGGCGAGGGGGGTACGCAGTATTTT,CASRLAGGEGGTQYF
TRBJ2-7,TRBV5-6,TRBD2,TGTGCCAGCAGCTTGGGGATCGCTAGCGGGGGCTACGAGCAGTACTTC,CASSLGIASGGYEQYF
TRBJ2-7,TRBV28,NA,TGTGCCACCATCGGGGGTTACGAGCAGTACTTC,CATIGGYEQYF
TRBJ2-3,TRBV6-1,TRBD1,TGTGCCAGTGTACCGGGACAGGGGGCAGATACGCAGTATTTT,CASVPGQGADTQYF
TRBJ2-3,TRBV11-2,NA,TGTGCCAGCAGCTTAGCTCAGGGAACAGATACGCAGTATTTT,CASSLAQGTDTQYF
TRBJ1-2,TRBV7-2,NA,TGTGCCAGCAGCTCGCCTGACACGAGAGTTGGCTACACCTTC,CASSSPDTRVGYTF
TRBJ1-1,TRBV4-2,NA,TGTGCCAGCAGCCAAGATAGTCTGCAGGAGGTGAACACTGAAGCTTTCTTT,CASSQDSLQEVNTEAFF
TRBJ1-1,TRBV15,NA,TGTGCCACCAGCAGAGGAGGTACCTCGAACACTGAAGCTTTCTTT,CATSRGGTSNTEAFF
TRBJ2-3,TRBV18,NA,TGTGCCAGCTCACCACTAGCTTCCGCAGATACGCAGTATTTT,CASSPLASADTQYF
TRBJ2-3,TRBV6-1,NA,TGTGCCAGCAGTGAAGTGGTGGGAGTGAGCACAGATACGCAGTATTTT,CASSEVVGVSTDTQYF
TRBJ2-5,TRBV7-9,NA,TGTGCCAGCAGCCAAAATAACCTATTCCTACCCGAGCGCCCAGAGACCCAGTACTTC,CASSQNNLFLPERPETQYF
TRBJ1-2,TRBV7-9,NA,TGTGCCAGCAGCTTAGCCCGGCAGGGCTATGGCTACACCTTC,CASSLARQGYGYTF
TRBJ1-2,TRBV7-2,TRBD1,TGTGCCAGCAGCTTAGAAGGGACAGGGGCCTGGAACTATGGCTACACCTTC,CASSLEGTGAWNYGYTF